The 6 T cell receptor beta chains listed next were all sequenced from one sample in a study of cytomegalovirus exposure and HLA in healthy donors. Both 60 Vbeta primers and 13 Jbeta primers went into the PCR. This table comes from immunoSEQ multiplex PCR, and its TCRdb copy is limited to in-frame clones, with some not included. The sample records 200,000 to 250,000 clones, about 70% being singletons. The sequencing sample was made of PBMCs. These receptors all stem from a woman aged 30 to 39 in good health and CMV-seronegative.

Notes on this clone: The sample has other DNA sequences that encode this CDR3 too. The rearrangement joins TRBV6-5 to TRBJ2-7; possible D gene TRBD2, 7 bases. V dropped 5 bases and J dropped 7 bases, with 18 bases sitting between them. CDR1 and CDR2 (germline): MNHEY, SVGAGI. The CDR3 has 14 residues. CDR3 sequence reads: CASSRTSGRGEQYF. The CDR3 DNA is TGTGCCAGCAGTAGGACTAGTGGGAGGGGGGAGCAGTACTTC.

In its sample, this clone was seen once. The rearrangement links TRBV5-1 to TRBJ2-4; D not certain. Per germline, CDR1 SGHRS and CDR2 YFSETQ. CDR3 length equals 14 residues. V lost 5 bases to trimming and J lost 0 bases, with 9 bases between them. The CDR3 loop is CASSESVAKNIQYF. CDR3 DNA sequence: TGCGCCAGCAGTGAAAGCGTAGCCAAAAACATTCAGTACTTC.

The V call is TRBV9, the J call TRBJ1-2, with 8 bases identical to TRBD1. From germline, CDR1 is SGDLS and CDR2 YYNGEE. V gave up 0 bases and J gave up 7 bases; unmatched junction bases: 8. The CDR3 consists of 15 residues. The DNA of the CDR3 is TGTGCCAGCAGCGTAGTGGCAGGGGGCGCAGGTGGCTACACCTTC. It is translated as CASSVVAGGAGGYTF.

The chain recombines TRBV5-1 with TRBJ2-2, with TRBD1 identical over 9 bases. Germline CDR1 SGHRS, CDR2 YFSETQ. V lost 4 bases to trimming and J lost 6 bases; unmatched junction nucleotides: 13. The CDR3 extends over 17 amino acids. CDR3 in DNA: TGCGCCAGCAGCCCGGCCGGGACAGGGTTTCCACCCGGGGAGCTGTTTTTT. It codes for CASSPAGTGFPPGELFF.

The J gene is TRBJ1-1, the V gene TRBV5-5; 7 nucleotides line up with TRBD1. CDR3 length equals 15 residues. Germline CDR1 and CDR2: SGHKS and YYEKEE (reference sequence). V trimming: 2 bases; J trimming: 1 base; junction bases outside the gene matches: 5. The CDR3 DNA follows: TGTGCCAGCAGCTTCGTCGGGACAGAGAACACTGAAGCTTTCTTT. Translation gives CASSFVGTENTEAFF. Using reference TRBV5-5 and TRBJ1-1 for the parts outside the CDR3, the full variable domain is DAGVTQSPTHLIKTRGQQVTLRCSPISGHKSVSWYQQVLGQGPQFIFQYYEKEERGRGNFPDRFSARQFPNYSSELNVNALLLGDSALYLCASSFVGTENTEAFFGQGTRLTVV.

In its sample, this clone was seen a few times. The chain carries TRBV6-1 and TRBJ1-1; tentatively, D is TRBD1 (6 bases). The V end was cut by 7 bases, the J end by 3 bases, with 6 bases between. The CDR3 contains 11 residues. The germline gives CDR1 MNHNS, CDR2 SASEGT. The CDR3 DNA reads TGTGCCAGCAACAGGGACACTGAAGCTTTCTTT. Translating it yields CASNRDTEAFF.